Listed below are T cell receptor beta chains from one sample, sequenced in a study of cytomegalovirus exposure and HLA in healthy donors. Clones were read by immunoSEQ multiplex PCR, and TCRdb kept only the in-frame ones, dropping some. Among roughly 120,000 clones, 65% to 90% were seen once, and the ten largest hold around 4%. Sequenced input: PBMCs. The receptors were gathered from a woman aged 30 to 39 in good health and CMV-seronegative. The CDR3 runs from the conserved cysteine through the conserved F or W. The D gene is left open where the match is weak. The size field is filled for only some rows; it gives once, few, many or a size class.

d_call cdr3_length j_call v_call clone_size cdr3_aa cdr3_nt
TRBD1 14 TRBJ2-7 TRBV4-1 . CASRGRDRSYEQYF TGCGCCAGCAGAGGAAGGGACAGATCCTACGAGCAGTACTTC
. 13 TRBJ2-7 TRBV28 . CASSFVSSYEQYF TGTGCCAGCAGTTTCGTTAGCTCCTACGAGCAGTACTTC
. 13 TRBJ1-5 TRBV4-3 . CASSQDRAQPQHF TGCGCCAGCAGCCAAGACAGGGCTCAGCCCCAGCATTTT
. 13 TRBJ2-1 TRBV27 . CASSLGRLAEQFF TGTGCCAGCAGTTTAGGCAGGCTCGCTGAGCAGTTCTTC
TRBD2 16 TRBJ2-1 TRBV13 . CASSLRLAGGPHEQFF TGTGCCAGCAGCCTAAGACTAGCGGGAGGGCCGCATGAGCAGTTCTTC
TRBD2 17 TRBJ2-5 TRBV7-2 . CASSFRGLAGNQETQYF TGTGCCAGCAGCTTCCGGGGACTAGCGGGAAACCAAGAGACCCAGTACTTC
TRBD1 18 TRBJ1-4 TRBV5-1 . CASSLRSPDRVPNEKLFF TGCGCCAGCAGCTTGAGGTCCCCCGACAGGGTTCCGAATGAAAAACTGTTTTTT
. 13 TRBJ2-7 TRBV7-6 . CASSPTGSYEQYF TGTGCCAGCAGCCCTACAGGGTCCTACGAGCAGTACTTC
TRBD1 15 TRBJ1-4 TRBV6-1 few CASSLDRAFNEKLFF TGTGCCAGCAGTTTGGACAGGGCCTTTAATGAAAAACTGTTTTTT
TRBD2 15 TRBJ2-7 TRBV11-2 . CASSSERGYVYEQYF TGTGCCAGCAGCTCCGAGCGGGGTTATGTCTACGAGCAGTACTTC
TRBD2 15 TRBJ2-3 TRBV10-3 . CAISDGLAGVDTQYF TGTGCCATCAGTGACGGACTAGCGGGAGTAGATACGCAGTATTTT
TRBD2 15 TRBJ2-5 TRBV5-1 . CASSLLAGGQETQYF TGCGCCAGCAGCTTGCTAGCGGGAGGGCAAGAGACCCAGTACTTC
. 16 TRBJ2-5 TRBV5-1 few CASRLMTGPVRETQYF TGCGCCAGCCGATTAATGACAGGCCCGGTTCGGGAGACCCAGTACTTC
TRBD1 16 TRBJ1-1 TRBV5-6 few CASRPTGLGVNTEAFF TGTGCCAGCAGACCGACAGGGCTGGGGGTGAACACTGAAGCTTTCTTT
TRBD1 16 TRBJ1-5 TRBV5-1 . CASSLAGTGDDQPQHF TGCGCCAGCAGCTTGGCCGGGACAGGGGACGATCAGCCCCAGCATTTT
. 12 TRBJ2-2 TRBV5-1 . CASSQNTGELFF TGCGCCAGCAGCCAAAACACCGGGGAGCTGTTTTTT
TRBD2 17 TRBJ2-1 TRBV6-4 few CASSDPYLAEWDNEQFF TGTGCCAGCAGTGACCCATATCTAGCGGAGTGGGACAATGAGCAGTTCTTC
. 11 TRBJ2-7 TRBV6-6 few CASRKSGEQYF TGTGCCAGCAGAAAAAGCGGGGAGCAGTACTTC
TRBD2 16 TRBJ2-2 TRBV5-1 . CASSFGLAGPPGELFF TGCGCCAGCAGCTTCGGGCTAGCGGGACCCCCCGGGGAGCTGTTTTTT
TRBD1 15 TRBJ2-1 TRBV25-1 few CATQDRGTFWNEQFF TGTGCCACCCAGGACAGGGGAACGTTTTGGAATGAGCAGTTCTTC
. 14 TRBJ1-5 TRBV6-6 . CASGDFYSNQPQHF TGTGCCAGCGGGGACTTTTATAGCAATCAGCCCCAGCATTTT
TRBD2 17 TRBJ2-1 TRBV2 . CASSEGTSGRFYNEQFF TGTGCCAGCAGTGAAGGGACTAGCGGGAGATTCTACAATGAGCAGTTCTTC
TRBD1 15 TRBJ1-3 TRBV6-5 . CASRRTGVSGNTIYF TGTGCCAGCAGGAGAACAGGGGTCTCTGGAAACACCATATATTTT
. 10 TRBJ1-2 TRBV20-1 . CSAHVSGYTF TGCAGTGCTCACGTGAGTGGCTACACCTTC
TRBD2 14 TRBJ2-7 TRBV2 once CASSDAGGPYEQYF TGTGCCAGCAGTGACGCGGGAGGGCCCTACGAGCAGTACTTC
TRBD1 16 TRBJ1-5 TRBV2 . CASRPGTGGNNQPQHF TGTGCCAGCAGACCCGGGACAGGGGGGAACAATCAGCCCCAGCATTTT
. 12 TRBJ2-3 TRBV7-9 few CASLVGGDTQYF TGTGCCAGCCTAGTTGGAGGAGATACGCAGTATTTT
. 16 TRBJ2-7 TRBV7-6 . CASSPRGGSYSYEQYF TGTGCCAGCAGCCCAAGGGGGGGCTCTTACTCCTACGAGCAGTACTTC
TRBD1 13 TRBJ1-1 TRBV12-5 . CASGWDRDTEAFF TGTGCTAGTGGTTGGGACAGGGACACTGAAGCTTTCTTT
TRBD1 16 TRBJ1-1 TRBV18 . CASSPTGTGEGTEAFF TGTGCCAGCTCACCTACCGGGACAGGGGAAGGTACTGAAGCTTTCTTT
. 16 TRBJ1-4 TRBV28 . CASSRQLIATNEKLFF TGTGCCAGCAGCCGACAGTTGATTGCAACTAATGAAAAACTGTTTTTT
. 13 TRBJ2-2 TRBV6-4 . CASSDRDTGELFF TGTGCCAGCAGTGACCGGGACACCGGGGAGCTGTTTTTT
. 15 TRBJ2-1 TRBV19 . CASSTSVSSYNEQFF TGTGCCAGTAGTACTAGCGTCAGCTCCTACAATGAGCAGTTCTTC
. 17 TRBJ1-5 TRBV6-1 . CASSETTRAVGNQPQHF TGTGCCAGCAGTGAGACAACCAGGGCCGTCGGCAATCAGCCCCAGCATTTT
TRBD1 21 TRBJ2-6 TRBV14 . CASSQDFSGTGGLSGANVLTF TGTGCCAGCAGCCAAGACTTTTCCGGGACAGGGGGCCTCTCTGGGGCCAACGTCCTGACTTTC
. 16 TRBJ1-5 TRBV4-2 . CASSQETGPSNQPQHF TGTGCCAGCAGCCAAGAGACAGGCCCGAGCAATCAGCCCCAGCATTTT
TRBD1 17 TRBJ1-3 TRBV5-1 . CASSSYPTGALRNTIYF TGCGCCAGCAGCTCTTACCCTACAGGGGCCCTGAGAAACACCATATATTTT
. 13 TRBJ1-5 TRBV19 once CASSWGDLQPQHF TGTGCCAGTAGTTGGGGGGATTTGCAGCCCCAGCATTTT
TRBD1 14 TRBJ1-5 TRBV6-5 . CASSRDSRNQPQHF TGTGCCAGCAGTCGGGACAGCCGCAATCAGCCCCAGCATTTT
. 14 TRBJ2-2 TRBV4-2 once CASSQDSWGPELFF TGTGCCAGCAGCCAAGATTCGTGGGGGCCCGAGCTGTTTTTT
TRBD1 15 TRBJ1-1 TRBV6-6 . CASNPGGQGNTEAFF TGTGCCAGCAACCCAGGGGGGCAAGGGAACACTGAAGCTTTCTTT